The source of this T cell receptor (beta chain) is a study of T cells in Graves' hyperthyroidism and ophthalmopathy. The investigators amplified TCR beta CDR3 regions from RNA transcripts. During a first-round RT-PCR of the TCR CDR3, the HTBI primer set was used. TCRdb fed the multiplex PCR reads into MiXCR, producing one record per CDR3 protein. The sample includes fewer than 550,000 distinct CDR3 sequences, around 14% of them seen just once. The CDR3 length is 17 residues. CDR1 is PRHDT and CDR2 is FYEKMQ in the germline V gene (reference sequence). V lost 3 bases and J lost 5, with 20 bases in between. For this clonotype: Antigen specificity is unknown.

Overall study findings and caveats: Most thyroid clonotypes that were expanded above 0.001 also turned up in blood. Ophthalmopathy prediction by the model preceded onset by a median roughly 6 months.

No progression to ophthalmopathy during 18 months of follow-up defined stable disease. Diagnosis relied on clinical symptoms, serum thyroxine and TRAb, thyroid ultrasound and orbital computed tomography. This clonotype originated in a woman younger than 35 with Graves' hyperthyroidism. Sequenced input: blood. The chain joins TRBV13 to TRBJ2-1; the D gene is possibly TRBD2 (5 bases). CDR3 amino acids: CASSFRLVGVFNNEQFF. The CDR3 DNA reads TGTGCCAGCAGCTTCCGACTCGTGGGAGTGTTTAACAATGAGCAGTTCTTC.